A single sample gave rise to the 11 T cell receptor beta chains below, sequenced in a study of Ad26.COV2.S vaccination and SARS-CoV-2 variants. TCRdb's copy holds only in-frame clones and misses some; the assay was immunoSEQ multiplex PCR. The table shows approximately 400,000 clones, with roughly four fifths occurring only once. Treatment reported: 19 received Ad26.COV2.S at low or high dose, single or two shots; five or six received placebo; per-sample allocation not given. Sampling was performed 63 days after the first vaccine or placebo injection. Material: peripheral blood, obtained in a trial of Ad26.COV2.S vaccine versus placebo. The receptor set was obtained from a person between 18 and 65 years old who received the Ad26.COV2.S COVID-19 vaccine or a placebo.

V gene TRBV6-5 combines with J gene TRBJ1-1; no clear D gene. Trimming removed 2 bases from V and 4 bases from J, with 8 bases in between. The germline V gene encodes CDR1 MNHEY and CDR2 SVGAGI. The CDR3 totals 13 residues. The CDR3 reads CASSYQVGTEAFF. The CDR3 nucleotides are TGTGCCAGCAGTTACCAGGTGGGCACTGAAGCTTTCTTT.

CDR3 nucleotides: TGTGCCAGCAGCCAAAACACAGGGGGACAAGAGACCCAGTACTTC. Protein: CASSQNTGGQETQYF. The chain has TRBV3-1 (or the pseudogene TRBV3-2) and TRBJ2-5, with TRBD1 matching 8 bases. After removal of 2 bases from V and 2 bases from J, the junction contained 4 bases not matched to a gene. The CDR3 runs 15 residues. Germline V CDR1 and CDR2: LGHDT, YNNKEL (reference sequence).

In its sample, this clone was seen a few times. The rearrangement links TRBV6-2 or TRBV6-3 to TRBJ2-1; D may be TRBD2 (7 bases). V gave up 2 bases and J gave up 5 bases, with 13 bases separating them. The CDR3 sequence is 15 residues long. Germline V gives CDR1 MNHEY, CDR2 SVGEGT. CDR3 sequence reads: CASSYRGAQDNEQFF. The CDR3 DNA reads TGTGCCAGCAGTTACCGGGGGGCGCAAGACAATGAGCAGTTCTTC.

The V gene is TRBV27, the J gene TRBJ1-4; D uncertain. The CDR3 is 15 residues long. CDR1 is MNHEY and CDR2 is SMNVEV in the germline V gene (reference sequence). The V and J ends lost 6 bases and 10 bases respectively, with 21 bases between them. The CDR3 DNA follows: TGTGCCAGCAGGCCCCTTTCCCAGGACGGTGGAAAACTGTTTTTT. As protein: CASRPLSQDGGKLFF.

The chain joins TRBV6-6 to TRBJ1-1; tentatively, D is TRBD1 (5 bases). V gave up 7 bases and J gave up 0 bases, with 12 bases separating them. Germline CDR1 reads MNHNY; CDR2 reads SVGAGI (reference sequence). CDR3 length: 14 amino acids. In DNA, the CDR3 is TGTGCCAGCACCGCACAGGTACTGAACACTGAAGCTTTCTTT. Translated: CASTAQVLNTEAFF.

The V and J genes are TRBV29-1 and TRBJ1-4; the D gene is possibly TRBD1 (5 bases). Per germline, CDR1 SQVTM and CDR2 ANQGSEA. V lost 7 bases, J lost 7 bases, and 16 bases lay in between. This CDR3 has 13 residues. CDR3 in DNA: TGCAGCGCCCTGGGGGAGGACGGTGAAAAACTGTTTTTT. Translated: CSALGEDGEKLFF.

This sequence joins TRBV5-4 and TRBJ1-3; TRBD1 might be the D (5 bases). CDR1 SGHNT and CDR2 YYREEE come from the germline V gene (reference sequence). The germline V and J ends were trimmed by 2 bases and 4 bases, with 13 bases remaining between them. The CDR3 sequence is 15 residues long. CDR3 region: CASSFSPGTGNTIYF. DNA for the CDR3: TGTGCCAGCAGCTTTTCCCCAGGGACGGGAAACACCATATATTTT. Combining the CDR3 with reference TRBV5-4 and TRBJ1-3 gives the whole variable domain ETGVTQSPTHLIKTRGQQVTLRCSSQSGHNTVSWYQQALGQGPQFIFQYYREEENGRGNFPPRFSGLQFPNYSSELNVNALELDDSALYLCASSFSPGTGNTIYFGEGSWLTVV.

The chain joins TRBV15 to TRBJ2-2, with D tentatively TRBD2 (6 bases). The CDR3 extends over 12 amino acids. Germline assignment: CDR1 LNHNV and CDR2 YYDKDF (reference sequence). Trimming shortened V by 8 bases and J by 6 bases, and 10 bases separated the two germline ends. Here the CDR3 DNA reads TGTGCCACCCGCGGGGTACCCGGGGAGCTGTTTTTT. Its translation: CATRGVPGELFF.

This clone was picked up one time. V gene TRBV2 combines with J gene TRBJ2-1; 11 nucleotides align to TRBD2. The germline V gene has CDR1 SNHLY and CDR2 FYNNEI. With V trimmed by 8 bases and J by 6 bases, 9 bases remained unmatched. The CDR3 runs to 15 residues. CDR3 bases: TGTGCCAGCGGACGTAGCGGGAGGGTGGGCAATGAGCAGTTCTTC. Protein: CASGRSGRVGNEQFF.

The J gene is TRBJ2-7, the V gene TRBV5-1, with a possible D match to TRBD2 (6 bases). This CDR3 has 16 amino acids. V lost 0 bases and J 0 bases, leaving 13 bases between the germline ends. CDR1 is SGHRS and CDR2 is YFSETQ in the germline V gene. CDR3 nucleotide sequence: TGCGCCAGCAGCTTGGTCCGGGCGGGGAGCTCCTACGAGCAGTACTTC. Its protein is CASSLVRAGSSYEQYF.

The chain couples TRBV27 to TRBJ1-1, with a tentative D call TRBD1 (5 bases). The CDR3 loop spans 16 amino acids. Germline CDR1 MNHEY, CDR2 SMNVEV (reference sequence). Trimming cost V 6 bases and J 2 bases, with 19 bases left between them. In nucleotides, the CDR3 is TGTGCCAGCAGGTCCCTGAGTCGGGGGATTAACACTGAAGCTTTCTTT. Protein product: CASRSLSRGINTEAFF.